These T cell receptor beta chains were read from a single sample in a study of shared clonotypes between healthy human individuals. Libraries were prepared by immunoSEQ multiplex PCR; TCRdb keeps only in-frame clonotypes and omits some of them. Here the sample spans about 2.4 million clones, just over 90% being singletons. The sample comprised naive CD4+ T cells sorted from blood. The receptors were sampled from a man in his late teens or twenties in good health. Both conserved end residues are part of each CDR3. The D gene is left open where the match is weak. The size of a clone is reported for some rows only, either as once, few or many, or as a class for expanded clones.

d_call,j_call,v_call,clone_size,cdr3_aa,cdr3_nt
TRBD2,TRBJ2-1,TRBV7-9,-,CASSSGLAGAYNEQFF,TGTGCCAGCAGCTCCGGACTAGCGGGAGCCTACAATGAGCAGTTCTTC
-,TRBJ1-3,TRBV30,-,CAWSVGRTLDSGNTIYF,TGTGCCTGGAGTGTAGGGAGGACACTTGACTCTGGAAACACCATATATTTT
TRBD1,TRBJ2-3,TRBV5-1,-,CASSLGDRENTDTQYF,TGCGCCAGCAGCTTGGGGGACAGGGAGAACACAGATACGCAGTATTTT
-,TRBJ2-7,TRBV21-1,-,CASSKKRTAYEQYF,TGTGCCAGCAGCAAAAAGAGGACCGCCTACGAGCAGTACTTC
-,TRBJ1-4,TRBV7-2,once,CASSLDRSGEKLFF,TGTGCCAGCAGCTTAGACAGGTCCGGGGAAAAACTGTTTTTT
-,TRBJ2-1,TRBV4-3,-,CASSQANNYNEQFF,TGCGCCAGCAGCCAAGCTAATAACTACAATGAGCAGTTCTTC
-,TRBJ1-5,TRBV27,-,CASSSGGQSNQPQHF,TGTGCCAGCAGCTCCGGGGGGCAGAGCAATCAGCCCCAGCATTTT
-,TRBJ1-5,TRBV18,-,CASSLKAGGGQPQHF,TGTGCCAGCTCACTTAAGGCGGGAGGAGGTCAGCCCCAGCATTTT
TRBD1,TRBJ1-3,TRBV7-9,-,CASSLEWDRALLGNTIYF,TGTGCCAGCAGCTTAGAATGGGACAGGGCACTCCTTGGAAACACCATATATTTT
-,TRBJ1-5,TRBV5-3,-,CARSKKKSQDSEKPQHF,TGTGCCAGAAGCAAAAAAAAATCCCAGGACAGCGAAAAGCCCCAGCATTTT
-,TRBJ1-1,TRBV30,-,CAWGRGGTEAFF,TGTGCCTGGGGCAGGGGAGGAACTGAAGCTTTCTTT
TRBD2,TRBJ2-5,TRBV7-7,-,CASSLGAGGPSGETQYF,TGTGCTAGCAGCTTGGGAGCGGGAGGGCCCTCCGGAGAGACCCAGTACTTC
TRBD1,TRBJ1-1,TRBV5-1,-,CASSSTGVGTEAFF,TGCGCCAGCAGCTCGACAGGGGTAGGGACTGAAGCTTTCTTT
TRBD2,TRBJ2-5,TRBV6-4,-,CASSGDSGSFETQYF,TGTGCCAGCAGTGGTGATAGCGGGAGTTTTGAGACCCAGTACTTC
TRBD1,TRBJ2-1,TRBV5-4,-,CASSTPDRALYNEQFF,TGTGCCAGCAGCACCCCGGACAGGGCCTTGTACAATGAGCAGTTCTTC
-,TRBJ2-5,TRBV10-3,-,CAITSGLEETQYF,TGTGCCATCACCTCAGGGTTAGAAGAGACCCAGTACTTC
-,TRBJ1-6,TRBV7-2,-,CASSLGTMSSPLHF,TGTGCCAGCAGCTTAGGGACAATGAGCTCACCCCTCCACTTT
-,TRBJ2-2,TRBV28,-,CARSPGPHTGELFF,TGTGCCAGATCTCCGGGACCCCACACCGGGGAGCTGTTTTTT
-,TRBJ1-2,TRBV30,-,CAWSTSRGNYGYTF,TGTGCCTGGAGTACCTCCCGCGGGAACTATGGCTACACCTTC
-,TRBJ2-1,TRBV11-2,-,CASSLPPGGTLNEQFF,TGTGCCAGCAGCTTGCCCCCAGGCGGTACTCTCAATGAGCAGTTCTTC
-,TRBJ1-2,TRBV7-9,-,CASSPHQGWYGYTF,TGTGCCAGCAGCCCACACCAGGGGTGGTATGGCTACACCTTC